The TCR beta chain under discussion was sequenced for a study of T cell responses to AZD1222 COVID-19 vaccine. Study results and caveats: Repertoires were sampled only after the peak T cell response. In a largely white British group with more females than males, clonal diversity was possibly underestimated. Mapped onto spike, vaccine-associated CD4 TCRs spanned it and were dominant at 160-218 and 743-854.

The CDR3 is made up of 17 amino acids. V gave up 0 bases and J gave up 11 bases, with 20 bases separating them. In germline, CDR1 is LGHNA, CDR2 YNFKEQ. Assay used: immunoSEQ multiplex PCR; TCRdb lists only in-frame clones, some missing. Here the sample spans 99,000 or so clones, 89% being singletons. The count of this clone is one. Its specificity is unknown. Source: peripheral blood, taken 28 days after the second AZD1222 dose. The V gene is TRBV4-2, the J gene TRBJ1-6, with D unresolved. This TCR came from an adult who received the AZD1222 COVID-19 vaccine. The CDR3 loop reads CASSQELRGPNSAPLHF. CDR3 DNA: TGTGCCAGCAGCCAAGAACTACGTGGACCAAACTCGGCACCCCTCCACTTT.